This T cell receptor (beta chain) was retrieved from a study of CD4 T cells in relation to SARS-CoV-2 and coronaviruses (dated by TCRdb to the early 2020s). With regard to the full study: Across all 12 patients in the convalescent cohort, the median age was roughly 36 years, with a range of roughly 20 to 75 years. The approximately twelve convalescent patients included 8 males and 4 females; two subjects were Hispanic. Patient-derived lymphoblastoid cell lines were used to map the HLA restriction of shared crossreactive spike epitopes. The study assessed, at the TCR clonotype level, memory CD4+ T cell crossreactivity between SARS-CoV-2 and common cold coronavirus spike proteins. The Adaptive Biotechnologies TCR-sequencing kit was used to sequence samples from three pre-COVID donors and the naive versus memory experiments, while other data came from Illumina-based sequencing. A different, Illumina-based TCR-beta assay was used to sequence expansion assays from other donors in the study. Overall study outcomes, separate from this receptor: Small numbers of patients and of tested TCRs were a limitation of the study. Sequencing of naive versus memory cells indicated that the assay detects memory recall responses, not primary responses primed during culture. In about 60% of donors, memory CD4+ clonotypes turned up that crossrecognized SARS-CoV-2 and at least one common cold coronavirus spike. Significantly weaker SARS-CoV-2-driven expansion was shown by crossreactive clones than by monoreactive clones, consistent with antigenic imprinting. Since the crossreactivity analysis centred on spike protein, crossreactivity against other viral proteins was not assessed. Because no donor provided both pre-pandemic and post-infection samples, tracing the source of pre-existing responses was limited.

V is pared back by 6 bases and J by 1 base, with 12 bases lying between the germline termini. Per the germline V gene, SGHTA is the CDR1 and FQGNSA is the CDR2. From cysteine to phenylalanine, the CDR3 is 14 amino acids long. Only the CDR3 DNA is retained, 42 bases long and in frame from the first base. Naive and memory CD4+ T cells were separated from cryopreserved PBMCs through CD4 enrichment, which was followed by EasySep naive CD4+ T cell enrichment. Ficoll-Paque PLUS gradient centrifugation was used to isolate PBMCs from either whole blood or leukapheresis product. PBMCs were either cryopreserved at -140 degrees C or used fresh in the expansion assay. The QIAamp Micro DNA Kit was used to extract genomic DNA from the CD4+ T cells. To note about this clone: Its target antigen remains unknown. No much larger clonotype is one base removed from it; base qualities were not supplied.

Deep-resolution immunoSEQ TCR-beta sequencing was performed on DNA from uncultured naive and memory CD4+ T cells. Regarding the original processing steps: During preprocessing, nonproductive sequences were removed, along with CDR3s that did not begin with C, did not end with F or W, or were shorter than 7 amino acids. Cultured and uncultured naive and memory CD4+ repertoires were searched for previously identified spike- and CEF-reactive CDR3s. Pairwise Levenshtein distance, computed with the stringdist R package after three terminal residues were trimmed from each end, was used as the measure of CDR3 homology. TCRdb took over this immuneACCESS table, retaining in-frame rearrangements with V and J assigned. Such tables are incomplete; in checked studies, under half of the missing clones stem from an unresolved V gene, and the remainder is unexplained. V and J calls and clone size are as listed in that table; D and trimming were resolved from the DNA. Within this sample are about 54,000 clones, with around 92% of them counted one time only. The top ten clones comprise approximately 0.4% of the sample.

The rearranged chain carries TRBV7-2 and TRBJ2-5; the D gene cannot be resolved reliably. This clonotype originated in an adult with COVID-19. The sequencing sample was made of naive CD4+ T cells from PBMCs. The cell subset or site label corresponds to: naive CD4+ T cells isolated by negative enrichment. The bases are TGTGCCAGCAGTTGGGGTAGTATCCAAGAGACCCAGTACTTC. Its translation is CASSWGSIQETQYF.